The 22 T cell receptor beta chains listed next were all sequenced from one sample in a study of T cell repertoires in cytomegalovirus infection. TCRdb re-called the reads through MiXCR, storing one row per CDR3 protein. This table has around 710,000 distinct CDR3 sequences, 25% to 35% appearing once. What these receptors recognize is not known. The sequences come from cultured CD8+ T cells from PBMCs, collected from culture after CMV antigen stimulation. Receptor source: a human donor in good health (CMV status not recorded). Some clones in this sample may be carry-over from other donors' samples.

The CDR3 coding sequence is TGTGCCAGCAGCTTAGGACTGGGACAGGGGTTCGCGACCCAGTACTTC. Translated, it gives CASSLGLGQGFATQYF. The rearrangement uses TRBV13 and TRBJ2-5; 10 bases align to TRBD1. Germline V lookup: CDR1 PRHDT, CDR2 FYEKMQ (reference sequence). The CDR3 loop spans 16 amino acids. J was trimmed by 7 bases and V by 0 bases; bases with no gene match: 8. The whole variable domain, remainder taken from reference TRBV13 and TRBJ2-5, is AAGVIQSPRHLIKEKRETATLKCYPIPRHDTVYWYQQGPGQDPQFLISFYEKMQSDKGSIPDRFSAQQFSDYHSELNMSSLELGDSALYFCASSLGLGQGFATQYFGPGTRLLVL.

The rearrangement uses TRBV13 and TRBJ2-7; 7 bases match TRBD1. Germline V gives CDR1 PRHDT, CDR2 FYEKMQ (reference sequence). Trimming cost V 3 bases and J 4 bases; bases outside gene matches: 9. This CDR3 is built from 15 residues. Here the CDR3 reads CASSFPPGGDYEQYF. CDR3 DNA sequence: TGTGCCAGCAGCTTTCCCCCAGGGGGTGATTACGAGCAGTACTTC.

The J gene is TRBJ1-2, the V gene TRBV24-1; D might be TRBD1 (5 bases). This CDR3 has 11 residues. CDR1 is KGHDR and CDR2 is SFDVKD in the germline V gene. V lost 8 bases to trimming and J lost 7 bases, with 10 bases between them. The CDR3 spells CATMGGSGYTF. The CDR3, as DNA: TGTGCCACCATGGGGGGAAGTGGCTACACCTTC.

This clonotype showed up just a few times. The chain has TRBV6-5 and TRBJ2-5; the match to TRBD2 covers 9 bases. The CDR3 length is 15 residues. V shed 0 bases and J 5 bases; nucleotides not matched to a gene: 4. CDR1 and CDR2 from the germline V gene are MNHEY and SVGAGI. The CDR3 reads CASSYSPSGVETQYF. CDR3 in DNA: TGTGCCAGCAGTTACTCTCCTAGCGGGGTTGAGACCCAGTACTTC.

The CDR3 is CASSSFAGGLNEQFF. The CDR3 DNA is TGTGCCAGCAGCTCTTTCGCGGGGGGGCTCAATGAGCAGTTCTTC. V usage is TRBV7-9 and J usage is TRBJ2-1; 9 positions match TRBD2. The CDR3 loop spans 15 amino acids. The ends lost 4 bases at V and 6 bases at J; junction bases unmatched: 7. Germline V CDR1 and CDR2: SEHNR, FQNEAQ (reference sequence).

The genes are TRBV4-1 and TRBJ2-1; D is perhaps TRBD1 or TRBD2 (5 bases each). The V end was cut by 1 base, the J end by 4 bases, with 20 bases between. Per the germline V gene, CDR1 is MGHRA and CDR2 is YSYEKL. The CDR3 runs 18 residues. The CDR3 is CASSQAEVLGAGYNEQFF. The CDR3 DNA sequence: TGCGCCAGCAGCCAAGCAGAGGTACTAGGGGCCGGGTACAATGAGCAGTTCTTC.

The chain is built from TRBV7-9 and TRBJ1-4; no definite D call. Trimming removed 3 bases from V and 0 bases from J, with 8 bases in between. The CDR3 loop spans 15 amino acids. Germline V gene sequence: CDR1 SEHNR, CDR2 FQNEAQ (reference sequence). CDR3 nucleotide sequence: TGTGCCAGCAGCTTTAGAGGGTCAACTAATGAAAAACTGTTTTTT. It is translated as CASSFRGSTNEKLFF.

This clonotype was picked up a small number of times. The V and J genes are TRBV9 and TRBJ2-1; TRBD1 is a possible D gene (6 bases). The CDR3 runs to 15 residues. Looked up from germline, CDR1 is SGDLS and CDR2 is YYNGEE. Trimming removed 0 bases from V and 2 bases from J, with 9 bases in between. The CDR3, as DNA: TGTGCCAGCAGCGTAGCCCGGGACACCTACAATGAGCAGTTCTTC. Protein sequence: CASSVARDTYNEQFF.

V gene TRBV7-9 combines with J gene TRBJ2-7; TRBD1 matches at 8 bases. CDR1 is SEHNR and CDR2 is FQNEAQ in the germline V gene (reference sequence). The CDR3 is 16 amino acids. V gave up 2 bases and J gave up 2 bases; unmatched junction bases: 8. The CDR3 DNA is TGTGCCAGCAGCTTAACGCCCCCGGGACAGGCCTACGAGCAGTACGTC. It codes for CASSLTPPGQAYEQYV.

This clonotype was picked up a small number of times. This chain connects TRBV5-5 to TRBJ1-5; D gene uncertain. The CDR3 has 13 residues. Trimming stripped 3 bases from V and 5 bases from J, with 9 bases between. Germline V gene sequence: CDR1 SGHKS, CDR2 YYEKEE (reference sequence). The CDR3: CASSSVWDQPQHF. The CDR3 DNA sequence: TGTGCCAGCAGCTCCGTTTGGGATCAGCCCCAGCATTTT.

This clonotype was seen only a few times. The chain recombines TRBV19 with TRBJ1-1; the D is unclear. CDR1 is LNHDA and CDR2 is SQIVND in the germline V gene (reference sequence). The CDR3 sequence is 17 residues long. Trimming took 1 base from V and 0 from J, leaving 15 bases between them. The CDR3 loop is CASSIAPGNSMNTEAFF. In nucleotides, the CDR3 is TGTGCCAGTAGTATAGCCCCCGGGAATTCCATGAACACTGAAGCTTTCTTT.

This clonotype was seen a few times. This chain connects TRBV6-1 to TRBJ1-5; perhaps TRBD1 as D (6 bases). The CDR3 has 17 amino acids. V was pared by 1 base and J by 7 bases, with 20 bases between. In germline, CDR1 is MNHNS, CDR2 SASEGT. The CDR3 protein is CASSEGYLGGFGQPQHF. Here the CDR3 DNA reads TGTGCCAGCAGTGAAGGCTACTTAGGGGGGTTTGGCCAGCCCCAGCATTTT.

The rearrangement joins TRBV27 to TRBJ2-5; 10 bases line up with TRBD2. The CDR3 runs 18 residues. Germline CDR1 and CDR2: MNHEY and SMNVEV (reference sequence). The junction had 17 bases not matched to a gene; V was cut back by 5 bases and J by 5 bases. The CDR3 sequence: CASSPAAGGPWGSETQYF. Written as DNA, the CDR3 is TGTGCCAGCAGTCCGGCAGCGGGGGGGCCGTGGGGTTCGGAGACCCAGTACTTC.

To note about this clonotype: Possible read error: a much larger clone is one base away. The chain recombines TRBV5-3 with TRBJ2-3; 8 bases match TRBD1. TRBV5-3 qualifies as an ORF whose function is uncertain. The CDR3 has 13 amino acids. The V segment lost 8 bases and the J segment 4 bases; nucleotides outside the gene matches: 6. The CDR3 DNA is TGTGCCAGCAGCCAGACAGGGGCAGATACGCAGTATTTT. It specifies CASSQTGADTQYF.

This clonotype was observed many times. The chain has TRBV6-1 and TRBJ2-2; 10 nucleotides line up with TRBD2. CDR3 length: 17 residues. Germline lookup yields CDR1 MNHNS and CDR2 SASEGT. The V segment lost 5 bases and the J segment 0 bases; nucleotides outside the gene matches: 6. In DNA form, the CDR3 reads TGTGCCAGCAGTATCCGACTAGCGGGTGCGAACACCGGGGAGCTGTTTTTT. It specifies CASSIRLAGANTGELFF.

The CDR3 sequence is CASSLSGGVTEAFF. For the CDR3, the DNA is TGTGCCAGCAGTTTATCCGGGGGGGTCACTGAAGCTTTCTTT. The rearrangement links TRBV27 to TRBJ1-1, with D possibly TRBD1 on 5 matching bases. Germline values: CDR1 MNHEY, CDR2 SMNVEV (reference sequence). Deletions cut 0 bases from V and 4 bases from J, with 9 bases between. This CDR3 spans 14 amino acids.

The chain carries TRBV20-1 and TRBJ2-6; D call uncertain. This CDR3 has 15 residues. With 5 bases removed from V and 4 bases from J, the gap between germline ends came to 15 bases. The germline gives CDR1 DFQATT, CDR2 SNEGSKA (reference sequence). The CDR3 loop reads CSAEYKGKGANVLTF. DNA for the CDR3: TGCAGTGCTGAGTATAAAGGGAAGGGGGCCAACGTCCTGACTTTC.

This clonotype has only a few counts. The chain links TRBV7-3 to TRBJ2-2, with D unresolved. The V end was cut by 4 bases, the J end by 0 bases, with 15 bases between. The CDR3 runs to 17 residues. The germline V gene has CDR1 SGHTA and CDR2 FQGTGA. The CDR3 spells CASSSPDLQPNTGELFF. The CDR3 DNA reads TGTGCCAGCAGCTCACCGGACCTCCAACCGAACACCGGGGAGCTGTTTTTT.

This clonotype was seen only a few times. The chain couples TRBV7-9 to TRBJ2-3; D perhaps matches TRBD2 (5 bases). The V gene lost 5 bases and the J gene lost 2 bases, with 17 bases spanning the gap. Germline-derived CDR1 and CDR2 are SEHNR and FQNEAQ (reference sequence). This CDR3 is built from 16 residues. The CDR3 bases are TGTGCCAGCAGCAATACTAGGGCGGCCTCCACAGATACGCAGTATTTT. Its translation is CASSNTRAASTDTQYF. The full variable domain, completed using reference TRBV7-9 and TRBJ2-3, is DTGVSQNPRHKITKRGQNVTFRCDPISEHNRLYWYRQTLGQGPEFLTYFQNEAQLEKSRLLSDRFSAERPKGSFSTLEIQRTEQGDSAMYLCASSNTRAASTDTQYFGPGTRLTVL.

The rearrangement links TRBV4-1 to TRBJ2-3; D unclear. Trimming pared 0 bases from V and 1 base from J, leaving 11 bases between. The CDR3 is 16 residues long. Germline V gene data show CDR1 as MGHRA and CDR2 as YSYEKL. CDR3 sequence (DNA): TGCGCCAGCAGCCAAGATCCCTCAGTTGGCACAGATACGCAGTATTTT. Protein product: CASSQDPSVGTDTQYF.

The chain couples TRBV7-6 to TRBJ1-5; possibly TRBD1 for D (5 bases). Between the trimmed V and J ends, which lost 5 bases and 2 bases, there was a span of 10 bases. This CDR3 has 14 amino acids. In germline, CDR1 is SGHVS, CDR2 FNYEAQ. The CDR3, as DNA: TGTGCCAGCAGCACGACAGTGGGCAATCAGCCCCAGCATTTT. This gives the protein CASSTTVGNQPQHF. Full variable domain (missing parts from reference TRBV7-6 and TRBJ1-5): GAGVSQSPRYKVTKRGQDVALRCDPISGHVSLYWYRQALGQGPEFLTYFNYEAQQDKSGLPNDRFSAERPEGSISTLTIQRTEQRDSAMYRCASSTTVGNQPQHFGDGTRLSIL.

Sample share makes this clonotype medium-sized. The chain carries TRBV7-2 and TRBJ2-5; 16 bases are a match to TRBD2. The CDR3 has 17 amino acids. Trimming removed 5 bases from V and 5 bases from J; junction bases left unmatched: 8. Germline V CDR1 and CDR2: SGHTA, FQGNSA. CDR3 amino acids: CASSPGLAGGPGETQYF. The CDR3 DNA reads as TGTGCCAGCAGCCCGGGACTAGCGGGGGGGCCGGGTGAGACCCAGTACTTC.